Shown below are 23 T cell receptor beta chains from a single sample sequenced in a study of early T cells in non-severe SARS-CoV-2 infection. TCRdb independently ran MiXCR on the 5' RACE reads; one entry per CDR3 protein. The table has more than 15,000 distinct CDR3 sequences, less than 6.5% seen once. This specimen was whole blood, taken at baseline. Receptor source: an adult who was a healthcare worker with PCR-confirmed SARS-CoV-2 infection or an uninfected control (not recorded which).

This clonotype qualifies as medium-sized. This chain joins TRBV12-3 or TRBV12-4 and TRBJ1-5, with D uncertain. V was shortened by 5 bases and J by 6 bases, with 8 bases between the two germline ends. The CDR3 length is 12 residues. In nucleotides, the CDR3 is TGTGCCAGCAGTAGTGAATTTCAGCCCCAGCATTTT. It translates to CASSSEFQPQHF.

By its share, this clonotype is medium-sized. The chain is built from TRBV29-1 and TRBJ2-7; 8 bases fit TRBD1. Per the germline V gene, CDR1 is SQVTM and CDR2 is ANQGSEA. The length of the CDR3 is 12 residues. With V trimmed by 4 bases and J by 5 bases, 4 bases remained unmatched. In DNA form, the CDR3 reads TGCAGCGTTGTCCCAGGGGGCCACGAGCAGTACTTC. Translated: CSVVPGGHEQYF.

This clonotype was found many times. The chain carries TRBV4-1 and TRBJ1-2, with 8 bases that match TRBD1. This CDR3 is 13 amino acids long. The J segment lost 5 bases and the V segment lost 3 bases, leaving 2 bases of the junction unmatched. CDR1 is MGHRA and CDR2 is YSYEKL in the germline V gene. CDR3 protein: CASSHRTGYGYTF. CDR3 nucleotide sequence: TGCGCCAGCAGCCATCGGACAGGGTATGGCTACACCTTC.

By share, this clonotype counts as medium-sized. The chain carries TRBV12-3 or TRBV12-4 and TRBJ1-1; tentatively, D is TRBD1 (6 bases). CDR3 length: 13 residues. With 3 bases removed from V and 4 bases from J, the gap between germline ends came to 9 bases. The chain's CDR3 is CASSFQGITEAFF. CDR3 bases: TGTGCCAGCAGTTTTCAGGGGATCACTGAAGCTTTCTTT.

The chain joins TRBV10-1 to TRBJ1-1; D call uncertain. There are 14 residues in the CDR3. V was clipped by 0 bases and J by 11 bases, with 16 bases between them. From germline, CDR1 is WNHNN and CDR2 SYGVQD (reference sequence). CDR3 loop: CASSESDTFPRAFF. Written as DNA, the CDR3 is TGCGCCAGCAGTGAGTCAGACACTTTCCCGCGGGCTTTCTTT.

The chain uses TRBV12-3 or TRBV12-4 and TRBJ1-1; D unclear. This CDR3 has 15 amino acids. Trimming stripped 4 bases from V and 3 bases from J, with 15 bases between. CDR3 sequence: CASSSNPFEDTEAFF. The DNA of the CDR3 is TGTGCCAGCAGTTCTAACCCTTTTGAGGACACTGAAGCTTTCTTT.

The sample holds many counts of this clonotype. The chain links TRBV7-2 to TRBJ2-5; no clear D gene. Germline assignment: CDR1 SGHTA and CDR2 FQGNSA. V shed 3 bases and J shed 5 bases, with 4 bases lying between them. CDR3 length: 11 amino acids. In DNA, the CDR3 is TGTGCCAGCAGCTTTGGGGAGACCCAGTACTTC. Its translation is CASSFGETQYF.

The sample holds many counts of this clonotype. V usage is TRBV9 and J usage is TRBJ1-2, with unresolved D. The CDR3 sequence is 12 residues long. The ends were cut back, 4 bases at V and 7 bases at J, with 11 bases in the middle. The germline CDR1 and CDR2 sequences are SGDLS and YYNGEE. The CDR3 loop is CASSSTAGGYTF. The DNA for the CDR3 is TGTGCCAGCAGCTCTACAGCGGGTGGCTACACCTTC.

This clonotype was recorded at least ten times. The rearrangement joins TRBV7-6 to TRBJ1-3; no clear D gene. V was clipped by 2 bases and J by 8 bases, with 13 bases between them. Germline values: CDR1 SGHVS, CDR2 FNYEAQ. The CDR3 covers 14 residues. The CDR3 loop is CASSLSGERDTIYF. CDR3 in DNA: TGTGCCAGCAGCTTATCAGGAGAGAGGGACACCATATATTTT.

In its sample, this clonotype was seen many times. Here the CDR3 reads CSVGHPAKNIQYF. The CDR3 coding sequence is TGCAGCGTCGGACATCCCGCCAAAAACATTCAGTACTTC. The chain carries TRBV29-1 and TRBJ2-4, with D perhaps TRBD1 (5 bases). Germline loops: CDR1 SQVTM, CDR2 ANQGSEA. V was cut by 6 bases and J by 1 base, with 10 bases left in between. This CDR3 is built from 13 residues. Variable domain in full (rest from reference TRBV29-1 and TRBJ2-4): SAVISQKPSRDICQRGTSLTIQCQVDSQVTMMFWYRQQPGQSLTLIATANQGSEATYESGFVIDKFPISRPNLTFSTLTVSNMSPEDSSIYLCSVGHPAKNIQYFGAGTRLSVL.

V usage is TRBV20-1 and J usage is TRBJ2-3; 8 bases fit TRBD2. From germline, CDR1 is DFQATT and CDR2 SNEGSKA (reference sequence). The length of the CDR3 is 14 residues. The ends lost 5 bases at V and 1 base at J; junction bases unmatched: 5. This chain's CDR3 is CSARPGGGTDTQYF. The CDR3 DNA reads TGCAGTGCTCGCCCCGGGGGGGGCACAGATACGCAGTATTTT.

The sample holds many counts of this clonotype. V is TRBV6-2 or TRBV6-3 and J is TRBJ1-6; TRBD1 might be the D (5 bases). The germline V gene encodes CDR1 MNHEY and CDR2 SVGEGT. CDR3 length: 14 residues. Trimming stripped 7 bases from V and 9 bases from J, with 16 bases between. This CDR3 reads CASTWALRGSPLHF. In DNA form, the CDR3 reads TGTGCCAGCACCTGGGCCTTAAGGGGTTCACCCCTCCACTTT.

In its sample, this clonotype was seen many times. The chain links TRBV5-6 to TRBJ2-2; D may be TRBD1 (5 bases). V dropped 5 bases and J dropped 6 bases, with 20 bases sitting between them. This CDR3 region has 16 residues. Per the germline V gene, CDR1 is SGHDT and CDR2 is YYEEEE. The chain's CDR3 is CASRPQGVLLSGELFF. The CDR3 DNA reads TGTGCCAGCAGACCTCAGGGTGTGCTGTTGTCCGGGGAGCTGTTTTTT.

This clonotype was seen many times. The rearrangement uses TRBV6-1 and TRBJ1-1; tentative D call: TRBD1 (6 bases). CDR1 is MNHNS, CDR2 SASEGT, per germline. The CDR3 has 14 amino acids. Trimming stripped 7 bases from V and 3 bases from J, with 15 bases between. In DNA, the CDR3 is TGTGCCAGCACCTTCGACAGGTTCTACACTGAAGCTTTCTTT. Protein product: CASTFDRFYTEAFF.

At least ten counts were recorded for this clonotype. The V and J genes are TRBV7-9 and TRBJ1-2; the D gene is possibly TRBD1 (6 bases). The V and J ends lost 5 bases and 7 bases respectively, with 14 bases between them. The germline V gene encodes CDR1 SEHNR and CDR2 FQNEAQ (reference sequence). CDR3 length: 13 amino acids. This CDR3 reads CASSQNNRVGYTF. In nucleotides, the CDR3 is TGTGCCAGCAGCCAAAATAACAGGGTTGGCTACACCTTC.

In this sample, this clonotype turned up many times. V gene TRBV29-1 combines with J gene TRBJ2-3, with D unresolved. The CDR3 is 13 residues long. Per the germline V gene, CDR1 is SQVTM and CDR2 is ANQGSEA. V lost 5 bases, J lost 0 bases, and 9 bases lay in between. The DNA of the CDR3 is TGCAGCGTTCGACCGACTAGCACAGATACGCAGTATTTT. Its protein is CSVRPTSTDTQYF.

The table lists this clonotype with many counts. J is TRBJ1-1 and V is TRBV20-1, with D uncertain. V was clipped by 7 bases and J by 2 bases, with 8 bases between them. The CDR3 covers 11 residues. Germline V gene data show CDR1 as DFQATT and CDR2 as SNEGSKA (reference sequence). DNA for the CDR3: TGCAGTGGACACGGAAACACTGAAGCTTTCTTT. Amino acids: CSGHGNTEAFF.

This clonotype was counted many times. The rearrangement uses TRBV19 and TRBJ2-3; maybe TRBD2 (5 bases). From germline, CDR1 is LNHDA and CDR2 SQIVND (reference sequence). Between the trimmed V and J ends, which lost 2 bases and 0 bases, there was a span of 12 bases. The CDR3 loop spans 16 amino acids. The CDR3 DNA is TGTGCCAGTAGTATAATCGCACTAGACAGCACAGATACGCAGTATTTT. Protein product: CASSIIALDSTDTQYF.

This clonotype was detected many times. The rearrangement joins TRBV27 to TRBJ1-1; tentatively, D is TRBD1 (5 bases). The CDR3 loop spans 14 amino acids. The germline V gene has CDR1 MNHEY and CDR2 SMNVEV (reference sequence). Between the trimmed V and J ends, which lost 6 bases and 1 base, there was a span of 12 bases. The CDR3 DNA follows: TGTGCCAGCAGGGGACGGGGGAAGAACACTGAAGCTTTCTTT. Translation: CASRGRGKNTEAFF.

The table lists this clonotype with many counts. The chain is built from TRBV18 and TRBJ1-2; D not certain. Germline V lookup: CDR1 KGHSH, CDR2 LQKENI. The CDR3 length is 12 residues. The ends were cut back, 1 base at V and 5 bases at J, with 5 bases in the middle. This CDR3 reads CASSPRQYGYTF. CDR3 coding DNA: TGTGCCAGCTCACCACGGCAATATGGCTACACCTTC.

This clonotype was seen many times. DNA for the CDR3: TGTGCCAGCAGCCGCGGACTCCTGGAGGACTACGAGCAGTACTTC. This translates into CASSRGLLEDYEQYF. The J gene is TRBJ2-7, the V gene TRBV7-6, with D possibly TRBD2 on 5 matching bases. V was cut by 5 bases and J by 3 bases, with 17 bases left in between. Germline V gene lookup returns CDR1 SGHVS and CDR2 FNYEAQ. CDR3 size: 15 residues. Drawing the rest from reference TRBV7-6 and TRBJ2-7, the complete variable domain is GAGVSQSPRYKVTKRGQDVALRCDPISGHVSLYWYRQALGQGPEFLTYFNYEAQQDKSGLPNDRFSAERPEGSISTLTIQRTEQRDSAMYRCASSRGLLEDYEQYFGPGTRLTVT.

The chain has TRBV6-2 or TRBV6-3 and TRBJ2-3, with a weak D call TRBD1 (6 bases). CDR3 length equals 17 residues. The V and J ends lost 7 bases and 2 bases respectively, with 22 bases between them. Germline loops: CDR1 MNHEY, CDR2 SVGEGT. This CDR3 is CASNGGTGTWNTDTQYF. CDR3 nucleotide sequence: TGTGCCAGCAATGGGGGTACAGGGACCTGGAACACAGATACGCAGTATTTT.

The chain carries TRBV11-2 and TRBJ2-1, with TRBD2 matching 9 bases. Per the germline V gene, CDR1 is SGHAT and CDR2 is FQNNGV. The V gene end was trimmed by 5 bases and the J gene end by 2 bases; junction bases not matched to a gene: 1. This CDR3 region has 14 residues. Here the CDR3 reads CASSPSGAYNEQFF. The CDR3 DNA reads as TGTGCCAGCAGCCCTAGCGGGGCCTACAATGAGCAGTTCTTC.